Below, 22 T cell receptor beta chains from the same sample are listed, as sequenced in a study of PD-1 blockade in classical Hodgkin lymphoma. Specified time point: cycle 4 day 1 (C4D1), after five to seven weeks of nivolumab. Every single patient, without exception, relapsed after autologous stem cell transplantation, and brentuximab vedotin exposure varied. Only in-frame clones appear in the TCRdb table, and some are missing; sequencing was by immunoSEQ multiplex PCR. The data hold some 21,000 clones, with 70% to 75% observed a single time. The sample in question was peripheral blood mononuclear cells (PBMCs), obtained before the fourth cycle of nivolumab. The source of these receptors is a human donor with classical Hodgkin lymphoma.

This clone appeared a few times. The V call is TRBV4-1, the J call TRBJ2-7, with 8 bases matching TRBD1. CDR3 length: 15 amino acids. Germline trimming cut 0 bases from V and 3 bases from J; bases unmatched to any gene: 4. The V gene's germline CDR1 is MGHRA and CDR2 YSYEKL. The CDR3 coding sequence is TGCGCCAGCAGCCAAGATACAGGGGGAGTCTACGAGCAGTACTTC. This encodes CASSQDTGGVYEQYF.

This clone appeared a few times. The chain combines TRBV7-3 with TRBJ2-1; 9 bases map to TRBD2. CDR3 length: 17 amino acids. The trim removed 5 bases at V and 4 bases at J, leaving 12 bases unmatched. Germline CDR1 SGHTA, CDR2 FQGTGA. CDR3: CASSPAARREGYNEQFF. CDR3 sequence (DNA): TGTGCCAGCAGCCCGGCGGCGCGGCGGGAGGGATACAATGAGCAGTTCTTC. Full variable domain (missing parts from reference TRBV7-3 and TRBJ2-1): GAGVSQTPSNKVTEKGKYVELRCDPISGHTALYWYRQSLGQGPEFLIYFQGTGAADDSGLPNDRFFAVRPEGSVSTLKIQRTERGDSAVYLCASSPAARREGYNEQFFGPGTRLTVL.

The rearrangement joins TRBV11-2 to TRBJ1-1; D might be TRBD1 (6 bases). Germline-derived CDR1 and CDR2 are SGHAT and FQNNGV. The CDR3 is made up of 15 amino acids. V was pared by 1 base and J by 2 bases, with 11 bases between. CDR3 sequence reads: CASSLAPTGNTEAFF. In DNA form, the CDR3 reads TGTGCCAGCAGCTTAGCCCCGACAGGCAACACTGAAGCTTTCTTT.

V and J are TRBV29-1 and TRBJ1-1; D unresolved. Germline V gene sequence: CDR1 SQVTM, CDR2 ANQGSEA. V was clipped by 5 bases and J by 3 bases, with 10 bases between them. The CDR3 has 12 residues. In nucleotides, the CDR3 is TGCAGCGTTATAGACATCGACACTGAAGCTTTCTTT. This translates into CSVIDIDTEAFF.

This clone was found once. The chain couples TRBV4-3 to TRBJ2-1; 9 nucleotides agree with TRBD2. Germline CDR1 reads LGHNA; CDR2 reads YSLEER. V trimming: 0 bases; J trimming: 7 bases; junction bases outside the gene matches: 10. The CDR3 contains 17 residues. CDR3 DNA sequence: TGCGCCAGCAGCCAAGATATCGGCGGGAGGGTGAGAAATGAGCAGTTCTTC. It is translated as CASSQDIGGRVRNEQFF.

This chain connects TRBV2 to TRBJ2-2, with a tentative D call TRBD1 (6 bases). The germline V gene has CDR1 SNHLY and CDR2 FYNNEI. V lost 3 bases to trimming and J lost 4 bases, with 12 bases between them. The length of the CDR3 is 15 residues. CDR3 amino acids: CASSDRGAGTGELFF. CDR3 nucleotides: TGTGCCAGCAGTGACAGGGGCGCGGGCACCGGGGAGCTGTTTTTT. Drawing the rest from reference TRBV2 and TRBJ2-2, the complete variable domain is EPEVTQTPSHQVTQMGQEVILRCVPISNHLYFYWYRQILGQKVEFLVSFYNNEISEKSEIFDDQFSVERPDGSNFTLKIRSTKLEDSAMYFCASSDRGAGTGELFFGEGSRLTVL.

The V and J genes are TRBV7-2 and TRBJ2-7; D gene unclear. V lost 1 base and J 5 bases, leaving 15 bases between the germline ends. The CDR3 has 15 residues. The V gene's germline CDR1 is SGHTA and CDR2 FQGNSA. The CDR3 here is CASSLDSQSWDEQYF. The CDR3 DNA follows: TGTGCCAGCAGCTTAGATTCCCAGTCCTGGGACGAGCAGTACTTC.

The V and J genes are TRBV7-2 and TRBJ2-5; 14 positions match TRBD2. V lost 4 bases and J lost 2; bases outside the gene matches: 3. The CDR3 sequence is 16 residues long. The germline V gene encodes CDR1 SGHTA and CDR2 FQGNSA. Here the CDR3 reads CASSSGLAGVQETQYF. CDR3 nucleotides: TGTGCCAGCAGCTCGGGACTAGCGGGGGTACAAGAGACCCAGTACTTC.

This clone was found a few times. This chain joins TRBV5-1 and TRBJ2-7, with TRBD2 matching 12 bases. Trimming took 4 bases from V and 6 from J; bases not matched to a gene: 8. The CDR3 extends over 15 amino acids. CDR1 SGHRS and CDR2 YFSETQ come from the germline V gene. In DNA, the CDR3 is TGCGCCAGCAGCGCTCTAGCGGGGGGGCCGGGCGAGCAGTACTTC. Its protein is CASSALAGGPGEQYF.

This chain joins TRBV19 and TRBJ1-3; the D gene is possibly TRBD1 (5 bases). The CDR3 runs 13 residues. Germline CDR1 LNHDA, CDR2 SQIVND (reference sequence). The germline V and J ends were trimmed by 9 bases and 0 bases, with 9 bases remaining between them. The CDR3 DNA sequence: TGTGCCAGCAGGGCTTCCTCTGGAAACACCATATATTTT. This sequence encodes CASRASSGNTIYF.

The V call is TRBV9, the J call TRBJ2-1; TRBD2 matches at 7 bases. Trimming cost V 0 bases and J 4 bases; bases outside gene matches: 4. CDR1 is SGDLS and CDR2 is YYNGEE in the germline V gene. The CDR3 is 15 amino acids. The CDR3 here is CASSVAGEGYNEQFF. The CDR3 DNA reads as TGTGCCAGCAGCGTAGCGGGGGAGGGGTACAATGAGCAGTTCTTC.

V is TRBV25-1 and J is TRBJ1-6; D is ambiguous. The germline gives CDR1 MGHDK, CDR2 SYGVNS. The CDR3 has 13 amino acids. V was clipped by 10 bases and J by 7 bases, with 14 bases between them. In nucleotides, the CDR3 is TGTGCCACCCGGCCCCGGACGAATTCACCCCTCCACTTT. Translating it yields CATRPRTNSPLHF.

The chain joins TRBV28 to TRBJ1-2; D remains unclear. The V gene lost 6 bases and the J gene lost 7 bases, with 9 bases spanning the gap. The CDR3 extends over 11 amino acids. Germline CDR1 MDHEN, CDR2 SYDVKM. The CDR3 region is CASRMGLGYTF. DNA of the CDR3: TGTGCCAGCAGGATGGGCCTTGGCTACACCTTC.

V gene TRBV25-1 combines with J gene TRBJ1-4; TRBD1 might be the D (5 bases). Germline V lookup: CDR1 MGHDK, CDR2 SYGVNS. V was clipped by 5 bases and J by 8 bases, with 12 bases between them. The CDR3 contains 13 residues. The CDR3 loop is CASSRGIREKLFF. As DNA, the CDR3 is TGTGCCAGCAGTAGGGGTATAAGGGAAAAACTGTTTTTT.

This chain connects TRBV5-4 to TRBJ2-3; 10 bases fit TRBD1. The CDR3 is made up of 16 amino acids. The trim removed 4 bases at V and 4 bases at J, leaving 9 bases unmatched. Germline assignment: CDR1 SGHNT and CDR2 YYREEE (reference sequence). CDR3 in amino acids: CASSPPTGGFADTQYF. Written as DNA, the CDR3 is TGTGCCAGCAGCCCCCCGACAGGGGGCTTTGCAGATACGCAGTATTTT.

The V and J genes are TRBV28 and TRBJ1-2; D is unresolved. Trimming removed 5 bases from V and 5 bases from J, with 3 bases in between. This CDR3 has 10 amino acids. CDR1 is MDHEN, CDR2 SYDVKM, per germline. CDR3 residues: CASSGYGYTF. The DNA for the CDR3 is TGTGCCAGCAGTGGGTATGGCTACACCTTC.

The chain is built from TRBV6-5 and TRBJ1-5; TRBD1 is a possible D gene (6 bases). The ends were cut back, 0 bases at V and 2 bases at J, with 8 bases in the middle. This CDR3 contains 15 residues. The germline V gene has CDR1 MNHEY and CDR2 SVGAGI. Here the CDR3 reads CASSYSYRGNQPQHF. CDR3 nucleotide sequence: TGTGCCAGCAGTTACTCATACAGGGGCAATCAGCCCCAGCATTTT.

The chain uses TRBV20-1 and TRBJ2-4; D is ambiguous. V lost 5 bases and J lost 13, with 6 bases in between. Germline values: CDR1 DFQATT, CDR2 SNEGSKA (reference sequence). This CDR3 is built from 8 residues. This CDR3 reads CSALGQYF. As DNA, the CDR3 is TGCAGTGCTCTGGGGCAGTACTTC.

J is TRBJ2-5 and V is TRBV28; 7 bases are a match to TRBD2. CDR1 MDHEN and CDR2 SYDVKM come from the germline V gene. The CDR3 runs to 14 residues. V was pared by 8 bases and J by 2 bases, with 8 bases of the junction left unmatched. CDR3 sequence: CASRTPGLQETQYF. The CDR3 region has the DNA TGTGCCAGCCGAACCCCGGGACTACAAGAGACCCAGTACTTC.

The chain uses TRBV10-3 and TRBJ1-5; a possible D gene is TRBD1 (6 bases). V was trimmed by 10 bases and J by 6 bases, leaving 16 bases between them. The CDR3 is made up of 13 amino acids. Germline loops: CDR1 ENHRY, CDR2 SYGVKD. In DNA form, the CDR3 reads TGTGCCACCGACCAGGGGTCAAGTCAGCCCCAGCATTTT. Protein: CATDQGSSQPQHF.

The rearrangement links TRBV27 to TRBJ2-2; D is unresolved. Germline V gene lookup returns CDR1 MNHEY and CDR2 SMNVEV (reference sequence). This CDR3 spans 15 amino acids. The ends were cut back, 5 bases at V and 7 bases at J, with 17 bases in the middle. CDR3 DNA sequence: TGTGCCAGCAGTCAAAGTAACTACCTGGGCGGGGAGCTGTTTTTT. Translated: CASSQSNYLGGELFF.

This clone was counted only a few times. The rearrangement uses TRBV15 and TRBJ1-2; D is unresolved. The CDR3 covers 14 residues. V was shortened by 0 bases and J by 5 bases, with 10 bases between the two germline ends. CDR1 and CDR2 from the germline V gene are LNHNV and YYDKDF (reference sequence). In nucleotides, the CDR3 is TGTGCCACCAGCAGAGATGTAGGCAATTATGGCTACACCTTC. Its translation is CATSRDVGNYGYTF.